This is a list of T cell receptor beta chains from one sample in a study of OX40 agonist ivuxolimab in advanced cancers. Produced via immunoSEQ multiplex PCR; TCRdb's table is partial and in-frame only. This sample has 70,000 to 80,000 clones, with just over 85% found just once. The sample here was CD4+ or CD8+ T cells sorted from blood, taken in a trial of the OX40 agonist ivuxolimab. The receptors stem from an adult with an advanced solid tumor such as melanoma, head and neck, liver or kidney cancer. CDR3s include the opening cysteine and the closing phenylalanine or tryptophan. D genes are given only for firm matches. For some rows the clone size is stated as once, few or many, or as a class when expanded; others skip it.

v_gene,j_gene,len,d_gene,abundance,CDR3nt,CDR3aa
TRBV30,TRBJ1-2,16,NA,NA,TGTGCCTGGAGTGTAGGATCCGGGTTAGCTAACTATGGCTACACCTTC,CAWSVGSGLANYGYTF
TRBV6-5,TRBJ2-2,16,TRBD2,few,TGTGCCAGCAGTTCTGGCCTGGGGGGGGGCACCGGGGAGCTGTTTTTT,CASSSGLGGGTGELFF
TRBV5-4,TRBJ1-5,14,NA,NA,TGTGCCAGCAGCCAAGATTTAGGGATCCAGCCCCAGCATTTT,CASSQDLGIQPQHF
TRBV2,TRBJ1-4,13,TRBD1,NA,TGTGCCAGCAGGGGGACAGGTTGGGAAAAACTGTTTTTT,CASRGTGWEKLFF
TRBV2,TRBJ1-3,14,NA,NA,TGTGCCAGCAGTGAAGAGAGGTTCGGAAACACCATATATTTT,CASSEERFGNTIYF
TRBV18,TRBJ2-7,16,TRBD2,once,TGTGCCAGCTCACCCTCCGCTAGCGGGGGGGCGTCCGAGCAGTACTTC,CASSPSASGGASEQYF
TRBV7-8,TRBJ1-6,17,TRBD1,medium-sized,TGTGCCAGCAGCCCGCGCACGCGGACAGGGAATAATTCACCCCTCCACTTT,CASSPRTRTGNNSPLHF
TRBV5-1,TRBJ1-5,15,NA,NA,TGCGCCAGCCGACCTGATTTTGCTAGCAATCAGCCCCAGCATTTT,CASRPDFASNQPQHF
TRBV28,TRBJ2-5,15,TRBD1,NA,TGTGCCAGCCAGAGATCAGGGGGCTGGGGAGAGACCCAGTACTTC,CASQRSGGWGETQYF
TRBV6-5,TRBJ2-3,15,TRBD2,once,TGTGCCAGCAGTTACCAGCGGGGTAGCACAGATACGCAGTATTTT,CASSYQRGSTDTQYF
TRBV7-9,TRBJ1-1,13,NA,few,TGTGCCAGCAGCTTAGTTAGGAACACTGAAGCTTTCTTT,CASSLVRNTEAFF
TRBV6-5,TRBJ2-7,14,NA,NA,TGTGCCAGCAGAATGGGACTCAACTCCTACGAGCAGTACTTC,CASRMGLNSYEQYF
TRBV28,TRBJ1-1,12,NA,once,TGTGCCAGCACCGATCAGAACACTGAAGCTTTCTTT,CASTDQNTEAFF
TRBV2,TRBJ2-6,17,NA,NA,TGTGCCAGCAGCCACACCCTGACTAGTTCTGGGGCCAACGTCCTGACTTTC,CASSHTLTSSGANVLTF
TRBV9,TRBJ2-3,15,TRBD2,NA,TGTGCCAGCAGCGCAAGCGGGGGGGTTGTAGATACGCAGTATTTT,CASSASGGVVDTQYF
TRBV6-6,TRBJ2-4,15,NA,NA,TGTGCCAGCAGTTATTCCGACAGGGCCAAAAACATTCAGTACTTC,CASSYSDRAKNIQYF
TRBV5-1,TRBJ2-3,15,TRBD1,NA,TGCGCCAGCAGCTTGAGTTCAGGGGGTGGGGATACGCAGTATTTT,CASSLSSGGGDTQYF
TRBV30,TRBJ2-5,13,NA,NA,TGTGCCTGGAGTGTAAATGGGAAAGACACCCAGTACTTC,CAWSVNGKDTQYF
TRBV5-4,TRBJ2-2,16,TRBD2,NA,TGTGCCAGCAGCCGGTCCCAGCGGGAGATGAACGGGGAGCTGTTTTTT,CASSRSQREMNGELFF
TRBV30,TRBJ2-7,12,NA,NA,TGTGCCTGGAGTGTACGGGTTTTTGAGCAGTACTTC,CAWSVRVFEQYF
TRBV2,TRBJ2-7,14,NA,NA,TGTGCCAGCACGGTAGCAGGGTACACCTACGAGCAGTACTTC,CASTVAGYTYEQYF
TRBV7-6,TRBJ2-1,12,NA,NA,TGTGCCAGCAGCCCAACTAGCAATGAGCAGTTCTTC,CASSPTSNEQFF
TRBV9,TRBJ2-2,17,NA,few,TGTGCCAGCAGCGGTGGGTGGGGGCGCAAATACACCGGGGAGCTGTTTTTT,CASSGGWGRKYTGELFF
TRBV30,TRBJ2-1,12,NA,NA,TGTGCCTGGAGAACAGGGTACAATGAGCAGTTCTTC,CAWRTGYNEQFF
TRBV4-1,TRBJ2-1,16,NA,NA,TGCGCCAGCAGCCTCCACGAGTCCGGCAGTTACAATGAGCAGTTCTTC,CASSLHESGSYNEQFF
TRBV27,TRBJ1-2,15,NA,NA,TGTGCCAGCAGTTTATATGGTTCCAGCAACTATGGCTACACCTTC,CASSLYGSSNYGYTF
TRBV9,TRBJ2-1,17,TRBD2,once,TGTGCCAGCAGCGGAGGGGGGACTAGCGGGACCGGGAATGAGCAGTTCTTC,CASSGGGTSGTGNEQFF
TRBV7-2,TRBJ1-2,14,TRBD1,NA,TGTGCCAGCAGACCGGGACAGGGGACCTATGGCTACACCTTC,CASRPGQGTYGYTF
TRBV6-5,TRBJ1-6,12,NA,few,TGTGCCAGCAGTTATAGCAATTCACCCCTCCACTTT,CASSYSNSPLHF
TRBV29-1,TRBJ2-1,15,TRBD2,few,TGCAGCGGCCGTGCGCTAGCGGGAGGAGCCAATGAGCAGTTCTTC,CSGRALAGGANEQFF
TRBV4-3,TRBJ2-3,17,TRBD2,NA,TGCGCCAGCAGCCGTCAATCTAGCGGGACCTACACAGATACGCAGTATTTT,CASSRQSSGTYTDTQYF